The TCR beta chain under discussion was sequenced for a study of T cells in Graves' hyperthyroidism and ophthalmopathy. Study results and caveats: Onset of ophthalmopathy came a median around 6.2 months after the model predicted it.

In its sample, this clonotype was seen many times. Its specificity is not known. The CDR3 runs to 15 residues. Trimming pared 1 base from V and 0 bases from J, leaving 9 bases between. Germline assignment: CDR1 SGHTA and CDR2 FQGTGA. Newly diagnosed hyperthyroidism, duration under 2 months, in patients aged 18 to 65. It was RNA transcripts that yielded the amplified TCR beta CDR3 regions. Using the HTBI primer set, a first-round RT-PCR was run on the TCR CDR3. TCRdb called the multiplex PCR reads again in MiXCR, with one record for every CDR3 protein. The sample contains 350,000 or so distinct CDR3 sequences, 18% of which appear only once.

This TCR came from a woman in her forties or fifties with Graves' hyperthyroidism. V and J are TRBV7-3 and TRBJ2-5, with a tentative D call TRBD2 (6 bases). What was sequenced was blood. The CDR3 region has the DNA TGTGCCAGCAGCTTAAATAGCGGATACCAAGAGACCCAGTACTTC. Its protein product is CASSLNSGYQETQYF.